Following are 26 T cell receptor beta chains from one sample sequenced in a study of blood T cell repertoires in COVID-19. Profiling relied on immunoSEQ multiplex PCR, and the TCRdb table lists in-frame clones only, not all of them. The sample shows about 220,000 clones, around 85% of them seen only once. Input material: peripheral blood. The receptors were gathered from a woman between 65 and 79 years old with COVID-19, enrolled during active disease.

The chain joins TRBV6-5 to TRBJ1-6, with 8 positions matching TRBD1. This CDR3 contains 16 residues. The germline V gene has CDR1 MNHEY and CDR2 SVGAGI. The junction had 6 bases not matched to a gene; V was cut back by 2 bases and J by 6 bases. The CDR3 reads CASSYTLTGVNSPLHF. The CDR3, as DNA: TGTGCCAGCAGTTACACTTTGACAGGGGTTAATTCACCCCTCCACTTT.

The J gene is TRBJ2-5, the V gene TRBV7-8, with TRBD2 matching 11 bases. The CDR3 runs 14 residues. The germline V gene has CDR1 SGHVS and CDR2 FQNEAQ. After removal of 4 bases from V and 3 bases from J, the junction contained 1 base not matched to a gene. CDR3 protein: CASSSGLAEETQYF. In DNA, the CDR3 is TGTGCCAGCAGCTCGGGACTAGCGGAAGAGACCCAGTACTTC.

This clone was seen a single time. The CDR3 nucleotides read TGTGCCAGCAGTTACTCCGGGACAGGGTCACTGGGTCAGCCCCAGCATTTT. As protein: CASSYSGTGSLGQPQHF. This chain joins TRBV6-2 or TRBV6-3 and TRBJ1-5; TRBD1 agrees at 9 bases. Germline CDR1 reads MNHEY; CDR2 reads SVGEGT. J gave up 6 bases and V 0 bases, and 9 bases lay outside the gene matches. The CDR3 sequence is 17 residues long.

The V gene is TRBV29-1, the J gene TRBJ1-1; TRBD1 agrees at 9 bases. V gave up 7 bases and J gave up 0 bases; unmatched junction bases: 12. Germline CDR1 and CDR2: SQVTM and ANQGSEA. The CDR3 contains 16 residues. CDR3 residues: CSAMTGQGIMNTEAFF. Here the CDR3 DNA reads TGCAGCGCAATGACGGGACAGGGAATCATGAACACTGAAGCTTTCTTT.

V is TRBV19 and J is TRBJ1-4; no clear D gene. There are 13 residues in the CDR3. V gave up 1 base and J gave up 8 bases, with 8 bases separating them. CDR1 is LNHDA, CDR2 SQIVND, per germline (reference sequence). Here the CDR3 reads CASSIGVREKLFF. The CDR3 coding sequence is TGTGCCAGTAGTATAGGAGTCCGGGAAAAACTGTTTTTT.

The chain uses TRBV7-2 and TRBJ2-3, with 13 nucleotides matching TRBD2. The CDR3 covers 16 residues. The trim removed 6 bases at V and 6 bases at J, leaving 9 bases unmatched. Per germline, CDR1 SGHTA and CDR2 FQGNSA. Here the CDR3 reads CASSPTSGRAGDTQYF. DNA for the CDR3: TGTGCCAGCAGTCCAACTAGCGGGAGGGCCGGGGATACGCAGTATTTT.

The chain is built from TRBV7-9 and TRBJ2-3, with D perhaps matching TRBD1 (6 bases). Per germline, CDR1 SEHNR and CDR2 FQNEAQ (reference sequence). Trimming took 5 bases from V and 6 from J, leaving 6 bases between them. The CDR3 sequence is 11 residues long. The CDR3 region is CASSQGDTQYF. DNA for the CDR3: TGTGCCAGCAGCCAGGGGGATACGCAGTATTTT.

The V call is TRBV6-6, the J call TRBJ1-2, with D maybe TRBD1 (6 bases). Germline values: CDR1 MNHNY, CDR2 SVGAGI (reference sequence). Trimming left V 0 bases short and J 3 bases short, with 11 bases between. There are 15 residues in the CDR3. CDR3 in DNA: TGTGCCAGCAGTTACTCGACCTGGACAGACTATGGCTACACCTTC. Its translation: CASSYSTWTDYGYTF.

This clone was observed a few times. The chain joins TRBV5-5 to TRBJ1-6, with D possibly being TRBD1 (5 bases). V gave up 1 base and J gave up 5 bases, with 13 bases separating them. The CDR3 runs to 16 residues. Germline V lookup: CDR1 SGHKS, CDR2 YYEKEE (reference sequence). The CDR3 sequence is CASSLMAGPDNSPLHF. CDR3 coding DNA: TGTGCCAGCAGCTTGATGGCAGGGCCAGATAATTCACCCCTCCACTTT. Based on the CDR3 plus reference TRBV5-5 and TRBJ1-6, the full variable domain is DAGVTQSPTHLIKTRGQQVTLRCSPISGHKSVSWYQQVLGQGPQFIFQYYEKEERGRGNFPDRFSARQFPNYSSELNVNALLLGDSALYLCASSLMAGPDNSPLHFGNGTRLTVT.

This clone has a handful of counts. This chain joins TRBV19 and TRBJ2-7; D may be TRBD1 (6 bases). The CDR3 consists of 12 residues. The V gene's germline CDR1 is LNHDA and CDR2 SQIVND (reference sequence). V was pared by 10 bases and J by 9 bases, with 19 bases between. The CDR3 sequence is CATQPTGAGQYF. CDR3 bases: TGTGCCACCCAGCCGACAGGTGCGGGGCAGTACTTC.

The rearrangement links TRBV27 to TRBJ2-1; D is possibly TRBD1 (5 bases). Deletions cut 3 bases from V and 4 bases from J, with 10 bases between. There are 14 residues in the CDR3. Germline loops: CDR1 MNHEY, CDR2 SMNVEV (reference sequence). CDR3 sequence reads: CASSLRQPYNEQFF. The CDR3 nucleotides read TGTGCCAGCAGTTTGCGACAGCCTTACAATGAGCAGTTCTTC.

CDR3 sequence reads: CASSLTGERAGGYTGELFF. CDR3 nucleotides: TGTGCCAGCAGCTTAACCGGGGAACGCGCGGGAGGGTATACCGGGGAGCTGTTTTTT. V usage is TRBV11-2 and J usage is TRBJ2-2; 9 nucleotides match TRBD2. This CDR3 comprises 19 residues. The junction had 15 bases not matched to a gene; V was cut back by 2 bases and J by 5 bases. Germline CDR1 and CDR2: SGHAT and FQNNGV.

The rearrangement links TRBV11-2 to TRBJ2-7; 9 bases are shared with TRBD1. The CDR3 extends over 14 amino acids. With 6 bases clipped from V and 4 bases from J, the junction kept 7 bases outside the gene matches. Germline CDR1 is SGHAT and CDR2 is FQNNGV. CDR3 region: CASSSNRGRYEQYF. For the CDR3, the DNA is TGTGCCAGCAGTTCGAACAGGGGGCGGTACGAGCAGTACTTC. Full variable domain (missing parts from reference TRBV11-2 and TRBJ2-7): EAGVAQSPRYKIIEKRQSVAFWCNPISGHATLYWYQQILGQGPKLLIQFQNNGVVDDSQLPKDRFSAERLKGVDSTLKIQPAKLEDSAVYLCASSSNRGRYEQYFGPGTRLTVT.

The rearrangement joins TRBV19 to TRBJ1-5, with 10 bases lining up with TRBD1. V lost 5 bases and J lost 5; bases outside the gene matches: 6. This CDR3 comprises 15 residues. Germline-derived CDR1 and CDR2 are LNHDA and SQIVND (reference sequence). CDR3 protein: CASSPGQGVYQPQHF. The CDR3 nucleotides read TGTGCCAGTAGTCCTGGACAGGGGGTATATCAGCCCCAGCATTTT.

This clone was seen once. The chain has TRBV6-5 and TRBJ1-5, with TRBD1 identical over 10 bases. The CDR3 extends over 14 amino acids. Germline V gives CDR1 MNHEY, CDR2 SVGAGI. J was trimmed by 5 bases and V by 6 bases; bases with no gene match: 4. CDR3 nucleotide sequence: TGTGCCAGCAGGCCGACAGGGGGCTATCAGCCCCAGCATTTT. Translating it yields CASRPTGGYQPQHF.

This clone was seen just once. The chain is built from TRBV27 and TRBJ1-2; D possibly corresponds to TRBD1 (5 bases). Germline V gene sequence: CDR1 MNHEY, CDR2 SMNVEV (reference sequence). The CDR3 length is 14 residues. Trimming pared 7 bases from V and 2 bases from J, leaving 14 bases between. CDR3: CASKVDSSNYGYTF. CDR3 nucleotide sequence: TGTGCCAGCAAAGTCGACAGTTCGAACTATGGCTACACCTTC.

This chain links TRBV6-5 with TRBJ1-5; weak D call: TRBD1 (5 bases). The germline V gene encodes CDR1 MNHEY and CDR2 SVGAGI. V gave up 8 bases and J gave up 0 bases, with 8 bases separating them. The CDR3 totals 13 residues. CDR3 protein: CASWGDSNQPQHF. DNA for the CDR3: TGTGCCAGCTGGGGGGATAGCAATCAGCCCCAGCATTTT.

This chain links TRBV7-8 with TRBJ2-5; D ambiguous. The CDR3 runs to 12 residues. Germline V gives CDR1 SGHVS, CDR2 FQNEAQ. V lost 5 bases and J 5 bases, leaving 9 bases between the germline ends. The CDR3 nucleotides are TGTGCCAGCAGCCCGTCGAGGGAGACCCAGTACTTC. Translating gives CASSPSRETQYF.

V gene TRBV24-1 combines with J gene TRBJ1-2; a possible D gene is TRBD1 (5 bases). Germline V gene sequence: CDR1 KGHDR, CDR2 SFDVKD. The CDR3 covers 15 residues. V gave up 1 base and J gave up 7 bases, with 15 bases separating them. CDR3 bases: TGTGCCACCAGTGATTTTCTCTGGCAGGGCGGTGGCTACACCTTC. Protein sequence: CATSDFLWQGGGYTF.

The V gene is TRBV6-5, the J gene TRBJ2-3; 7 bases map to TRBD1. Germline V gene data show CDR1 as MNHEY and CDR2 as SVGAGI. V dropped 9 bases and J dropped 1; count of bases not matched to a gene: 4. CDR3 length: 13 amino acids. The DNA for the CDR3 is TGTGCCAGTCGACAGGGCCGCACAGATACGCAGTATTTT. Translating gives CASRQGRTDTQYF.

The rearrangement uses TRBV29-1 and TRBJ2-3, with 9 bases identical to TRBD1. CDR1 SQVTM and CDR2 ANQGSEA come from the germline V gene. V shed 1 base and J 5 bases; nucleotides not matched to a gene: 7. CDR3 size: 15 residues. The CDR3 coding sequence is TGCAGCGTTGAAGGGGGACAGGGAACTTTAGATACGCAGTATTTT. It codes for CSVEGGQGTLDTQYF.

The chain employs TRBV2 and TRBJ2-5; TRBD2 is a possible D gene (6 bases). The J call may be incorrect, as the DNA end agrees better with TRBJ2-7. Germline loops: CDR1 SNHLY, CDR2 FYNNEI. This CDR3 spans 11 amino acids. CDR3 sequence reads: CASTGRYEQYF. In nucleotides, the CDR3 is TGTGCCAGTACGGGGAGGTACGAGCAGTACTTC.

J is TRBJ1-3 and V is TRBV9; no clear D gene. The length of the CDR3 is 14 residues. Trimming left V 4 bases short and J 4 bases short, with 12 bases between. In germline, CDR1 is SGDLS, CDR2 YYNGEE. CDR3 coding DNA: TGTGCCAGCAGCCCACGGACTGAGGGAAACACCATATATTTT. It encodes CASSPRTEGNTIYF.

This clone has more than one count but fewer than ten. The J gene is TRBJ2-5, the V gene TRBV19; 7 bases fit TRBD1. Germline trimming cut 5 bases from V and 5 bases from J; bases unmatched to any gene: 8. This CDR3 region has 14 residues. The germline V gene encodes CDR1 LNHDA and CDR2 SQIVND (reference sequence). CDR3 bases: TGTGCCAGTAGTCGGGACAGCTCCACGGAGACCCAGTACTTC. It specifies CASSRDSSTETQYF.

The CDR3: CASSYQQYRGRTEAFF. CDR3 DNA sequence: TGTGCCAGCAGTTACCAACAATACAGGGGACGCACTGAAGCTTTCTTT. The genes are TRBV6-2 or TRBV6-3 and TRBJ1-1, with 7 bases fitting TRBD1. CDR1 is MNHEY and CDR2 is SVGEGT in the germline V gene. CDR3 length equals 16 residues. J lost 4 bases, V lost 2 bases, and 10 bases had no gene match.

This clone showed up just once. This CDR3 reads CASKVRQGANQPQHF. The CDR3, as DNA: TGTGCCAGCAAAGTGCGGCAGGGGGCCAATCAGCCCCAGCATTTT. This chain connects TRBV2 to TRBJ1-5; 8 positions agree with TRBD1. The CDR3 has 15 residues. Germline CDR1 SNHLY, CDR2 FYNNEI. The junction had 8 bases not matched to a gene; V was cut back by 7 bases and J by 3 bases.